This entry concerns a single TCR beta chain. This sample was taken from a study of cytomegalovirus exposure and HLA in healthy donors. Vbeta (60) and Jbeta (13) primers were used in the PCR. The table came from immunoSEQ multiplex PCR; TCRdb's copy has only in-frame clones and leaves some out. Found here are fewer than 150,000 clones, around 80% of them singletons; the top ten hold 0.24%. The CDR3 runs 18 residues. Germline CDR1 and CDR2: LGHNA and YSLEER. J lost 4 bases, V lost 2 bases, and 9 bases had no gene match. The chain has TRBV4-3 and TRBJ2-2, with 11 bases aligning to TRBD2. The receptor's source is a man in his forties or fifties in good health and CMV-seronegative. The sample was PBMCs. CDR3 amino acids: CASSQFPFSGGGTGELFF. The DNA for the CDR3 is TGCGCCAGCAGCCAATTCCCCTTTAGCGGGGGGGGCACCGGGGAGCTGTTTTTT.